This T cell receptor (beta chain) emerged from a study of technical replicates of blood from a handful of donors. Only in-frame clones appear in the TCRdb table, and some are missing; sequencing was by immunoSEQ multiplex PCR. The sample records about 75,000 clones, nearly 98% being singletons. Deletions cut 1 base from V and 5 bases from J, with 13 bases between. The CDR3 length is 15 residues. The germline gives CDR1 SGHTA, CDR2 FQGNSA. The chain couples TRBV7-2 to TRBJ2-3; perhaps TRBD2 as D (7 bases). The sequence was collected from a human donor in good health. The sequenced sample consisted of T cells isolated from PBMCs. The DNA of the CDR3 is TGTGCCAGCAGCTTAGAAGGGGGGGCAGGAGATACGCAGTATTTT. Its protein is CASSLEGGAGDTQYF.